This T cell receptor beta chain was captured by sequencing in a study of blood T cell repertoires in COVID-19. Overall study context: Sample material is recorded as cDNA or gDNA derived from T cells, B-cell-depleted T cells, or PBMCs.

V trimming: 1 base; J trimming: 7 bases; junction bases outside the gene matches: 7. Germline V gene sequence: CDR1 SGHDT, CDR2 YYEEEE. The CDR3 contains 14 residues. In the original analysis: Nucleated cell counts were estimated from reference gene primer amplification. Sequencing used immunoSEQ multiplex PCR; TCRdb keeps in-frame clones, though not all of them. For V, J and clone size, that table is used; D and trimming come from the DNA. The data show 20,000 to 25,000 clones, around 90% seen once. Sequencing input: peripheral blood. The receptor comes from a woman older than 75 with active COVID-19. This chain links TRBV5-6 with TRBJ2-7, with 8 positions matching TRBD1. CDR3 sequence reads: CASSLPGGAEEQYF. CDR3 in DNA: TGTGCCAGCAGCTTGCCAGGGGGCGCGGAAGAGCAGTACTTC.